The TCR beta chain described here comes from a study of beta chain features in type 1 diabetes. Concerning this clone: Antigen: not known.

The CDR3 spans 14 residues. Germline V gene sequence: CDR1 SGHTA, CDR2 FQGNSA. Trimming shortened V by 1 base and J by 10 bases, and 14 bases separated the two germline ends. Regarding the study as a whole: Within each of all four CD4+ subsets, Type 1 diabetes patients had TCRB CDR3s that were moderately but significantly shorter. The influence of HLA type on TCRB rearrangement stayed undetermined.

The authors reverse transcribed all of the isolated RNA, so sequencing captured expressed TCRB transcripts. Clones were read by immunoSEQ multiplex PCR, and TCRdb kept only the in-frame ones, dropping some. The data contain 860,000 or so clones, 17% of them singletons. By way of CD45RO/CCR7/CD25/CD127/CD95/CD27, the CD4+ regulatory, stem cell-like memory, central memory and naive cells were sorted. V usage is TRBV7-2 and J usage is TRBJ2-1; tentatively, D is TRBD2 (6 bases). Material for sequencing was naive CD4+ T cells from blood. This sequence was found in a woman younger than 30 in good health. CDR3 residues: CASSLVGGVSEQFF. The CDR3 DNA sequence: TGTGCCAGCAGCTTAGTGGGGGGAGTGTCGGAGCAGTTCTTC.